Detailed here is one TCR beta chain. Its specificity is unknown. Other DNA sequences of this sample code for an identical CDR3. Via CD45RO/CCR7/CD25/CD127/CD95/CD27, cells of the CD4+ naive, central memory, regulatory and stem cell-like memory subsets were sorted. The investigators reverse transcribed all of the isolated RNA, so they sequenced expressed TCRB transcripts. Clones were sequenced by immunoSEQ multiplex PCR, and TCRdb holds only the in-frame ones, with some missing. The data hold 500,000 to 700,000 clones, with 15% to 17% observed a single time. This entry belongs to a study of beta chain features in type 1 diabetes. Broader study findings: Any HLA-type effect on TCRB rearrangement remained unresolved here.

The germline gives CDR1 SEHNR, CDR2 FQNEAQ (reference sequence). The V gene end was trimmed by 4 bases and the J gene end by 6 bases; junction bases not matched to a gene: 5. This CDR3 has 15 residues. The sequence derives from a man younger than 30 in good health. Sequenced material: naive CD4+ T cells from blood. The V and J genes are TRBV7-9 and TRBJ1-5; TRBD1 agrees at 11 bases. In DNA, the CDR3 is TGTGCCAGCAGCTCTGGACAGGGGGCTTCTCAGCCCCAGCATTTT. Protein product: CASSSGQGASQPQHF.